The clone carrying this T cell receptor (beta chain) was counted at least ten times. The antigen is not known. The data belong to a study of T cell repertoires in cytomegalovirus infection. Study in general: CMV epitopes that were recently identified and HLA-C-restricted were used alongside well-studied HLA-B-restricted ones. A matching HLA type, together with CMV infection, was signaled by public TCR beta signatures.

Germline values: CDR1 SGHVS, CDR2 FNYEAQ. The CDR3 has 15 residues. Between the trimmed V and J ends, which lost 3 bases and 4 bases, there was a span of 12 bases. TCRdb fed the reads into MiXCR, producing one record per CDR3 protein. Of some 920,000 distinct CDR3 sequences in the sample, around 29% were seen once. Specimen: cultured CD8+ T cells from PBMCs, collected from culture after CMV antigen stimulation. V gene TRBV7-6 combines with J gene TRBJ2-2, with D possibly TRBD1 on 6 matching bases. The source is a human donor in good health (CMV status not recorded). Some clones in this sample may be carry-over from other donors' samples. CDR3 coding DNA: TGTGCCAGCAGCTTTGAAGGGGGTGGCACCGGGGAGCTGTTTTTT. The encoded protein is CASSFEGGGTGELFF.